This T cell receptor (beta chain) was observed in a study of T cells after yellow fever vaccination. As regards this clonotype: Its target is unknown.

From the 5' RACE reads, TCRdb called clonotypes with MiXCR, one entry per CDR3 protein. The repertoire holds about 400,000 distinct CDR3 sequences, roughly 6.2% seen once, with about 15% in the top ten. Germline CDR1 and CDR2: WSHSY and SAAADI. V lost 4 bases and J 3 bases, leaving 9 bases between the germline ends. The CDR3 spans 13 residues. Whole-study results and caveats: Subsequent booster samples again held most clones from primary vaccination (96% CD4, roughly 88% CD8).

The specimen was PBMCs, collected 5 days after the yellow fever booster vaccination. This TCR derives from a man aged 25-40 years who received the YFV17D yellow fever vaccine. The chain uses TRBV10-2 and TRBJ1-1, with no clear D. The CDR3 bases are TGCGCCAGCAGTGTGACCCGGTACACTGAAGCTTTCTTT. Protein product: CASSVTRYTEAFF.